These T cell receptor beta chains were read from a single sample in a study of cytomegalovirus exposure and HLA in healthy donors. Sequencing was performed with immunoSEQ multiplex PCR; in TCRdb, only in-frame clones are kept and a portion is missing. The table shows 200,000 or so clones, with 84% occurring only once. The specimen was PBMCs. All receptors come from a woman aged 25 to 39 in good health and CMV-seropositive. CDR3s include the opening cysteine and the closing phenylalanine or tryptophan. Fields, in order: J gene, V gene, CDR3 protein.

>TRBJ2-2|TRBV28
CASKTAGNTGELFF
>TRBJ1-5|TRBV6-5
CASSSPPQPQHF
>TRBJ2-5|TRBV6-6
CASSLGGEETQYF
>TRBJ2-7|TRBV6-5
CASSYGLDYEQYF
>TRBJ2-1|TRBV27
CASSLFPLIATGSYNEQFF
>TRBJ2-1|TRBV4-2
CASSSQAGSSYNEQFF
>TRBJ2-7|TRBV30
CAWSVWGSGLEGYEQYF
>TRBJ2-7|TRBV7-9
CASSSTTGIYEQYF
>TRBJ1-1|TRBV6-1
CASSESPEGLEAFF
>TRBJ2-7|TRBV29-1
CSVEGTSYEQYF
>TRBJ1-2|TRBV30
CAWVTGVGYTF
>TRBJ2-2|TRBV2
CASSDRGQAGELFF
>TRBJ2-7|TRBV18
CASSPDSYEQYF
>TRBJ1-1|TRBV20-1
CSAGPNTEAFF
>TRBJ2-1|TRBV19
CASRLAAYNEQFF